Below, one T cell receptor beta chain is given with its context. This clone appeared a few times. Its antigen is currently not known. There are no base qualities to consult, and no much larger clone falls within one base. TCRbeta CDR3 regions were amplified from genomic DNA by means of the immunoSEQ Assay, a bias-controlled multiplex PCR. In the paper's pipeline: Nucleated cell counts per sample were estimated from amplification of reference gene primers within the assay. Sequence reads were collapsed and filtered to measure the absolute abundance of every unique TCRbeta CDR3 rearrangement. For each sample, productive Simpson clonality was calculated as the square root of Simpson's diversity index over productive rearrangements. TCRdb took over this immuneACCESS table, retaining in-frame rearrangements with V and J assigned. Such tables are incomplete; in checked studies, under half of the missing clones stem from an unresolved V gene, and the remainder is unexplained. That table gives V, J and clone size, and the DNA gave D and trimming. A total of more than 100,000 clones appear in this sample, 75% to 90% of them only once. The top ten clonotypes cover under 3% of the sample.

The sample is drawn from a study of blood T cell repertoires in COVID-19 (dated by TCRdb to the early 2020s). About the full investigation: Samples from collaborators originated in the United States, Italy and Spain and spanned both the acute and convalescent phases of COVID-19. The material from the prospective study consisted of cDNA or gDNA derived from T cells, B-cell-depleted T cells, or PBMCs. Deeply sampled blood TCRbeta repertoires from subjects exposed to, actively infected with, or recovered from COVID-19 were included in the dataset. The repertoires were released in a freely available public database meant as a resource for research on the immune response to SARS-CoV-2. Samples came from the ongoing ImmuneRACE study (first 160 participants) plus 1,254 subjects from 6 global collaborators. Nearly every sample came with metadata listing a de-identified subject ID, COVID-19 status, age in years and sex. HLA class I and class II types, where available, came from metadata supplied by the sample provider rather than from assay-based typing. General conclusions and limits of the study: The amount of clinical and demographic metadata varied by source and participant and was provided uncurated.

V lost 4 bases and J lost 6 bases; the stretch between them is 12 bases long. Reading from cysteine to phenylalanine, the CDR3 counts 14 amino acids. Only the CDR3 DNA is retained, 42 bases long and in frame from the first base. According to the germline V gene, CDR1 reads KGHDR and CDR2 reads SFDVKD. Each collaborating institution followed its own protocols to collect whole blood in K2EDTA tubes. For TCRbeta analysis, collaborator samples were shipped as frozen whole blood, as isolated PBMCs, or as DNA extracted from either sample type. The receptor comes from a man aged 50 to 60 with active COVID-19. The V gene is TRBV24-1 and the J gene is TRBJ1-5; the D gene is perhaps TRBD1, from 6 matching bases. Sequencing was done on a sample of peripheral blood. The sequenced DNA: TGTGCCACCAGTGACTCAGGGGAAGGTCAGCCCCAGCATTTT. Its coded protein is CATSDSGEGQPQHF.